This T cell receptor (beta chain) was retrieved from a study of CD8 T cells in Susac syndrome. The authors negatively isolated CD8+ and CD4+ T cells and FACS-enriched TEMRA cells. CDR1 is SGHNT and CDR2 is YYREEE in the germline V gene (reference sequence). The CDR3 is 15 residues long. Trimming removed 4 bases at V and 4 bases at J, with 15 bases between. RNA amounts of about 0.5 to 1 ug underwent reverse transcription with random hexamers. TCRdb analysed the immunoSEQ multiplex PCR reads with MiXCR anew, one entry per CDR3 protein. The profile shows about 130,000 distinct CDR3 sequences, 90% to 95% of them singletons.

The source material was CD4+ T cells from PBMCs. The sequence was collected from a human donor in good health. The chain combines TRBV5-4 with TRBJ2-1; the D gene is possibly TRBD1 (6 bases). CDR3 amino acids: CASSAGQTYYNEQFF. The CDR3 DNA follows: TGTGCCAGCAGCGCCGGACAGACTTATTACAATGAGCAGTTCTTC. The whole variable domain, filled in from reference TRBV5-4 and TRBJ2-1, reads ETGVTQSPTHLIKTRGQQVTLRCSSQSGHNTVSWYQQALGQGPQFIFQYYREEENGRGNFPPRFSGLQFPNYSSELNVNALELDDSALYLCASSAGQTYYNEQFFGPGTRLTVL.